The T cell receptor beta chain under discussion was sequenced for a study of T cell responses to AZD1222 COVID-19 vaccine. Study at large: Combined were second doses at about 4 or about 12 weeks. Study observations and caveats: Females made up more of the donors, who were largely white British, and clonal diversity may have come out too low. Spike regions recognized by vaccine-associated CD4 TCRs spanned the protein, led by 160-218 and 743-854.

This clone was found once. Its antigen is still unknown. The protocol was immunoSEQ multiplex PCR, while the TCRdb copy is restricted to in-frame clones and leaves out a portion. Of about 140,000 clones listed, 80% to 95% are singletons. Germline CDR1 and CDR2: SNHLY and FYNNEI. Unmatched junction bases numbered 6, after V lost 3 bases and J lost 5 bases. This CDR3 has 15 amino acids. Sequencing was performed on peripheral blood, taken on day 0 of AZD1222 vaccination. The receptor was derived from an adult in good health. The gene calls are TRBV2 and TRBJ2-5, with 10 bases fitting TRBD2. The CDR3 DNA follows: TGTGCCAGCAGTGAGGCTAGCGGGAGCCGTGAGACCCAGTACTTC. This sequence encodes CASSEASGSRETQYF.